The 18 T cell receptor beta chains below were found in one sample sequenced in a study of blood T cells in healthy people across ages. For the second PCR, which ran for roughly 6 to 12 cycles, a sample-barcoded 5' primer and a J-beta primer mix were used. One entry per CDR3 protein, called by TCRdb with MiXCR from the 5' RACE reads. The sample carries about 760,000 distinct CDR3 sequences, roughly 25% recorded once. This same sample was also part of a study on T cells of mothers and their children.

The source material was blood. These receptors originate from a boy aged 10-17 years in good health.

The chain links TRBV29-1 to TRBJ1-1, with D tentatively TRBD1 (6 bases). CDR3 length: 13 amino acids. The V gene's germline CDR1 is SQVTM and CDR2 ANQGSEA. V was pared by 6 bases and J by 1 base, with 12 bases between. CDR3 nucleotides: TGCAGCGTAGGGGACACAGCGAACACTGAAGCTTTCTTT. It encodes CSVGDTANTEAFF.

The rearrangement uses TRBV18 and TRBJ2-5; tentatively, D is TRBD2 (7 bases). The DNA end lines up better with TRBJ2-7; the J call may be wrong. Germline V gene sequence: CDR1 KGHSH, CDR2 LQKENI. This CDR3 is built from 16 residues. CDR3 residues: CASSPPRSTGRDEQYF. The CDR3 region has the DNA TGTGCCAGCTCACCCCCGCGGTCCACAGGGAGGGACGAGCAGTACTTC.

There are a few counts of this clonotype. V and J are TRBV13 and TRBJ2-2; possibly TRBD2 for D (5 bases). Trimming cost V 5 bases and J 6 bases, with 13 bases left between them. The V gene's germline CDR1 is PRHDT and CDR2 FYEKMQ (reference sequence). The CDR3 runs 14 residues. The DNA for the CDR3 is TGTGCCAGCAGCACGGACTGGCCCGCCGGGGAGCTGTTTTTT. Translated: CASSTDWPAGELFF.

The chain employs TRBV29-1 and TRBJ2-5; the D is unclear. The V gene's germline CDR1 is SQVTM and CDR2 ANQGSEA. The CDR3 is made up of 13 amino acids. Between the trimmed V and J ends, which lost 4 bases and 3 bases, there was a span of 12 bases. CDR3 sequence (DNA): TGCAGCGTTGTTTCGCAGGTCGAAGAGACCCAGTACTTC. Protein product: CSVVSQVEETQYF.

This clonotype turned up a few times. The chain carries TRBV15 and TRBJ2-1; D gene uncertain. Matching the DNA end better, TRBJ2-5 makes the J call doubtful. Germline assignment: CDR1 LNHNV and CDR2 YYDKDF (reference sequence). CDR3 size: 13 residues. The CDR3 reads CATSRDLRETQYF. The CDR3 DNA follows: TGTGCCACCAGCAGAGATCTGAGAGAGACCCAGTACTTC.

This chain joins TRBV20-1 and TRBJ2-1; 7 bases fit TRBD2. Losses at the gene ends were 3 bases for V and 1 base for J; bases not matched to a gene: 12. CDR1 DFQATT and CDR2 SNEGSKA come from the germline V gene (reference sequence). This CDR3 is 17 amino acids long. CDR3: CSASDLPGGSSYNEQFF. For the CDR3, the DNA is TGCAGTGCTAGCGACCTTCCGGGCGGGAGTTCCTACAATGAGCAGTTCTTC.

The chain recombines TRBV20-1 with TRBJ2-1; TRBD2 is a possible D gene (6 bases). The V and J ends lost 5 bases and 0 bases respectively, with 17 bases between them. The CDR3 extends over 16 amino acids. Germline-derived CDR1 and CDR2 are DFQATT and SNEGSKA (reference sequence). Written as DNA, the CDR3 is TGCAGTGCTCTTAAGGCCGGGAGAAGCTCCTACAATGAGCAGTTCTTC. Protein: CSALKAGRSSYNEQFF.

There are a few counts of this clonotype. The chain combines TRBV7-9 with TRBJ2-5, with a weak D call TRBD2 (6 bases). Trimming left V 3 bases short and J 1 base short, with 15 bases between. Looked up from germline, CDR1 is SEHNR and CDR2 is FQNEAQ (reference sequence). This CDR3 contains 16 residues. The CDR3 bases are TGTGCCAGCAGCTTTCCCGGTAGCGGTCTCCAAGAGACCCAGTACTTC. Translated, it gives CASSFPGSGLQETQYF.

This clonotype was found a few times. CDR3 nucleotide sequence: TGTGCCAGCAGCTATTCGGGACTAGCGGGAGAAGTTGAGCAGTTCTTC. This codes for CASSYSGLAGEVEQFF. The chain combines TRBV3-1 with TRBJ2-1, with 14 bases fitting TRBD2. There are 16 residues in the CDR3. The germline gives CDR1 LGHDT, CDR2 YNNKEL (reference sequence). V gave up 5 bases and J gave up 9 bases; unmatched junction bases: 9.

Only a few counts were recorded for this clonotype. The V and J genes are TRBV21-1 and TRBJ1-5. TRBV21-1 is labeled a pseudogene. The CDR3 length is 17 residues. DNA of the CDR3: TGTGCCAGCAGCCCGAAGGGAGGGGGCTTTAGCAATCAGCCCCAGCATTTT. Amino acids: CASSPKGGGFSNQPQHF.

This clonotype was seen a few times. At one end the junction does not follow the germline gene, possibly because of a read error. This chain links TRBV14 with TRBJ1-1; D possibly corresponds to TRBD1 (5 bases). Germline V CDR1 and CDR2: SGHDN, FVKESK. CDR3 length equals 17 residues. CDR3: CACSRPGGGDMNTEAFF. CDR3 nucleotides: TGTGCCTGCAGCCGACCCGGGGGGGGTGACATGAACACTGAAGCTTTCTTT. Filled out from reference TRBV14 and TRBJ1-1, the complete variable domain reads EAGVTQFPSHSVIEKGQTVTLRCDPISGHDNLYWYRRVMGKEIKFLLHFVKESKQDESGMPNNRFLAERTGGTYSTLKVQPAELEDSGVYFCACSRPGGGDMNTEAFFGQGTRLTVV.

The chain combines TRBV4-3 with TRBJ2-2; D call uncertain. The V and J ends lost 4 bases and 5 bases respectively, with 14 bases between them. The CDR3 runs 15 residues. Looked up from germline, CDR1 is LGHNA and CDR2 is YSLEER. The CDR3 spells CASSPGLQETGELFF. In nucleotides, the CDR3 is TGCGCCAGCAGCCCAGGTCTCCAGGAGACCGGGGAGCTGTTTTTT.

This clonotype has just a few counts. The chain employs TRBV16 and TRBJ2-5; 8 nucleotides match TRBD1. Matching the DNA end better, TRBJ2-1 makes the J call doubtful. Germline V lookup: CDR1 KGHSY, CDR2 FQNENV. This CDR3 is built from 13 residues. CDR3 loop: CASGQGAGFEQFF. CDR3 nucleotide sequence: TGTGCCAGCGGGCAGGGGGCTGGATTTGAGCAGTTCTTC.

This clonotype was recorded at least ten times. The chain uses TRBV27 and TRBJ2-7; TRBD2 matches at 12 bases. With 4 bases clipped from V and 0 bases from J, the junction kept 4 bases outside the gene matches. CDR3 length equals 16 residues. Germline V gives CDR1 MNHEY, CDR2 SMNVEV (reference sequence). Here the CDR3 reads CASSSRLAGVSYEQYF. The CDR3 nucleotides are TGTGCCAGCAGTTCTCGACTAGCGGGAGTCTCCTACGAGCAGTACTTC.

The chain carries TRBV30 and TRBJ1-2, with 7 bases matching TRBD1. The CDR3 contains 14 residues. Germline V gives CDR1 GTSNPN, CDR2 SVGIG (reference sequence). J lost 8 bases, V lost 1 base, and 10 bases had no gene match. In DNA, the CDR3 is TGTGCCTGGAGTGCCCTAAGGGGGCGCGAGGGCTACACCTTC. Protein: CAWSALRGREGYTF.

CDR3: CASSETAEYGYTF. CDR3 DNA sequence: TGCGCCAGCAGCGAGACTGCCGAGTATGGCTACACCTTC. The chain employs TRBV5-1 and TRBJ1-2; D gene ambiguous. The CDR3 totals 13 residues. V was cut by 4 bases and J by 5 bases, with 12 bases left in between. CDR1 is SGHRS, CDR2 YFSETQ, per germline.

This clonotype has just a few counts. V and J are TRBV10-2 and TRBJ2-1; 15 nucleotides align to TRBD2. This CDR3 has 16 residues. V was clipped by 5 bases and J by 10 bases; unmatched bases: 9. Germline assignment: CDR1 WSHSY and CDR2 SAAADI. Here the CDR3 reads CASSSGTSGRNGEQFF. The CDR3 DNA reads TGCGCCAGCAGTTCCGGGACTAGCGGGAGGAATGGCGAGCAGTTCTTC.

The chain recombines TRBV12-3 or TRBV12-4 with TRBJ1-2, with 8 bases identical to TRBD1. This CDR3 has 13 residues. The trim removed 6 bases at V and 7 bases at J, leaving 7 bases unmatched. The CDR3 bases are TGTGCCAGCAGACCCGGGACAGGCCTTGGCTACACCTTC. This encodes CASRPGTGLGYTF.